Included here is one TCR beta chain sequence, with context. Germline CDR1 reads LGHDT; CDR2 reads YNNKEL (reference sequence). The CDR3 totals 14 residues. The V end lost 3 bases, the J end lost 0 bases, and 6 bases lay between the germline ends. These data are taken from a study of T cell responses to AZD1222 COVID-19 vaccine. Profiled with immunoSEQ multiplex PCR; TCRdb holds only in-frame clones, not every one. The sample lists around 100,000 clones, 70% to 90% occurring once. The TCR was taken from an adult in good health. The V and J genes are TRBV3-1 (or the pseudogene TRBV3-2) and TRBJ1-3; unclear D gene. The sample in question was peripheral blood, obtained on day 0 of AZD1222 vaccination. The CDR3 region has the DNA TGTGCCAGCAGCCAGGAAAGCTCTGGAAACACCATATATTTT. Encoded protein: CASSQESSGNTIYF.